This T cell receptor (beta chain) was identified in a study of T cell responses to AZD1222 COVID-19 vaccine. Looked up from germline, CDR1 is MNHNY and CDR2 is SVGAGI (reference sequence). This CDR3 region has 13 residues. With 8 bases clipped from V and 12 bases from J, the junction kept 13 bases outside the gene matches. The table came from immunoSEQ multiplex PCR; TCRdb's copy has only in-frame clones and leaves some out. The sample holds 200,000 or so clones, 90% to 95% seen once. Sequenced here: peripheral blood, sampled 28 days after the second AZD1222 dose. The V call is TRBV6-6, the J call TRBJ2-1, with 7 bases identical to TRBD1. The receptor comes from an adult who received the AZD1222 COVID-19 vaccine. In DNA, the CDR3 is TGTGCCAGCTCAAAGACAGGGCAAGAAGGGCAGTTCTTC. Encoded protein: CASSKTGQEGQFF.